The T cell receptor (beta chain) under discussion was sequenced for a study of blood T cell repertoires in COVID-19. Study as a whole: Researchers got acute and convalescent COVID-19 samples from the United States, Italy and Spain. T cells, B-cell-depleted T cells, or PBMCs supplied cDNA or gDNA.

Original data processing: By means of reference gene primer amplification, nucleated cell counts were estimated. Assay: immunoSEQ multiplex PCR; the TCRdb copy retains only in-frame clones and omits some. That table supplies the V and J calls and clone size; D and trimming were determined from the DNA. The table includes 110,000 to 150,000 clones, 65% to 80% detected once. This clone was seen a few times. CDR3 length: 14 amino acids. Germline V gene sequence: CDR1 SGHVS, CDR2 FQNEAQ. Trimming at V came to 7 bases and at J to 0 bases, leaving 5 bases not matched to a gene. Sequences were obtained from peripheral blood. The sequence was collected from a man aged 55-75 years with acute or convalescent COVID-19. The J gene is TRBJ2-7, the V gene TRBV7-8; 8 positions agree with TRBD2. CDR3 residues: CASKSSGISYEQYF. CDR3 in DNA: TGTGCCAGCAAGAGTAGCGGGATCTCCTACGAGCAGTACTTC.